This TCR beta chain was sequenced for a study of CD8 T cells in ankylosing spondylitis. General observations from the study: According to the report, clones linked to the disease were significantly enriched in matched synovial fluid samples taken from ankylosing spondylitis patients.

TCRdb re-called the 5' RACE reads with MiXCR, one entry per CDR3 protein. The sample consists of approximately 250,000 distinct CDR3 sequences, roughly 25% of them appearing once. To note about this clonotype: What it recognizes is unknown.

The TCR originated in a male donor with ankylosing spondylitis or in good health (not recorded which). Material: blood, either unsorted or a sorted T cell fraction (not recorded which).

The CDR3 coding sequence is TGCGCCAGCAGCTTGGGAGGTGGGAGTCCCAATGAGCAGTTCTTC. Protein: CASSLGGGSPNEQFF. V and J are TRBV5-1 and TRBJ2-1; perhaps TRBD2 as D (5 bases). The CDR3 consists of 15 residues. Trimming shortened V by 0 bases and J by 6 bases, and 13 bases separated the two germline ends. Germline V gene lookup returns CDR1 SGHRS and CDR2 YFSETQ.